This T cell receptor (beta chain) was identified during a study of T cells after somatic rescue of genetic block. Libraries were prepared by immunoSEQ multiplex PCR; TCRdb keeps only in-frame clonotypes and omits some of them. The table records about 13,000 clones, 73% of them present only once. Germline loops: CDR1 GTSNPN, CDR2 SVGIG (reference sequence). V lost 1 base and J lost 5, with 5 bases in between. CDR3 length: 11 amino acids. The sequenced sample consisted of peripheral blood mononuclear cells (PBMCs). The V call is TRBV30, the J call TRBJ2-5, with D uncertain. The receptor was isolated from a boy younger than 18. CDR3 amino acids: CAWSEGETQYF. CDR3 DNA sequence: TGTGCCTGGAGTGAAGGGGAGACCCAGTACTTC.